These T cell receptor beta chains were read from a single sample in a study of tumor-infiltrating lymphocytes in primary liver carcinoma. Each CDR3 protein gets one entry after TCRdb re-called the multiplex PCR reads with MiXCR. The sample shows almost 200,000 distinct CDR3 sequences, less than 70% of them seen only once. Material for sequencing was peripheral blood. All receptors derive from a woman in her fifties or sixties with primary liver carcinoma and hepatitis B virus infection. CDR3s include the opening cysteine and the closing phenylalanine or tryptophan. A D gene is named only where the DNA matches it firmly. Clone size is shown for a subset of rows, as once, few, many or a class of expanded clone.

medium-sized | TRBJ2-4 | TRBV11-2 | . | CASSLEPASQAIQYF | TGTGCCAGCAGCTTAGAACCGGCTAGCCAGGCCATTCAGTACTTC
few | TRBJ2-1 | TRBV4-1 | TRBD2 | CASSGGLAGLYHRYNEQFF | TGCGCCAGCAGCGGGGGACTAGCGGGATTATATCACCGGTACAATGAGCAGTTCTTC
. | TRBJ1-1 | TRBV29-1 | . | CNVEEGGTEAFF | TGCAACGTTGAAGAGGGGGGGACTGAAGCTTTCTTT
once | TRBJ2-3 | TRBV7-9 | . | CATNVKSGVADTQYF | TGTGCCACCAACGTGAAATCGGGGGTCGCAGATACGCAGTATTTT
. | TRBJ1-6 | TRBV4-1 | . | CASNQPVQGIGSPLHF | TGCGCCAGCAACCAGCCTGTACAGGGTATTGGTTCACCCCTCCACTTT
many | TRBJ2-1 | TRBV11-2 | . | CASSLEFSVEQFF | TGTGCCAGCAGCTTAGAATTCTCTGTTGAGCAGTTCTTC
. | TRBJ2-7 | TRBV11-2 | . | CASSLMIEQYF | TGTGCAAGCAGCTTAATGATCGAGCAGTACTTC
once | TRBJ1-5 | TRBV2 | TRBD1 | CVSSERTGLNQPQHF | TGTGTCAGCAGTGAAAGGACAGGGCTCAATCAGCCCCAGCATTTT
. | TRBJ2-1 | TRBV5-1 | . | CASSLGTTLLYNEQFF | TGCGCCAGCAGCTTGGGGACCACCCTGCTGTACAATGAGCAGTTCTTC
. | TRBJ2-3 | TRBV29-1 | . | CSVPGLAGSTDMQYF | TGCAGCGTTCCGGGACTGGCGGGATCCACAGATATGCAGTATTTT
many | TRBJ2-5 | TRBV12-3/TRBV12-4 | . | CASSRNQETQYF | TGTGCCAGCAGCCGTAACCAAGAGACCCAGTACTTC
. | TRBJ2-5 | TRBV5-5 | TRBD2 | CASRPGLAGFGEAQYF | TGTGCCAGCAGACCTGGACTAGCGGGGTTTGGGGAGGCCCAGTACTTC
. | TRBJ2-1 | TRBV12-3/TRBV12-4 | TRBD2 | CASLRQAGFYNEQFF | TGTGCCAGCTTGAGACAAGCGGGATTCTACAATGAGCAGTTCTTC
once | TRBJ2-3 | TRBV5-1 | . | CASSRLVGTDTQYF | TGCGCCAGCAGTAGACTAGTAGGCACAGATACGCAGTATTTT
. | TRBJ2-1 | TRBV7-9 | TRBD2 | CASSIGTSPNEQFF | TGTGCCAGCAGCATTGGGACTAGTCCCAATGAGCAGTTCTTC
few | TRBJ1-1 | TRBV5-1 | . | CASSIDLANTEAFF | TGCGCCAGCAGCATTGATCTCGCCAACACTGAAGCTTTCTTT
once | TRBJ2-2 | TRBV5-4 | TRBD2 | CASSPGASGGGELSF | TGTGCCAGCAGCCCCGGGGCTAGCGGGGGCGGGGAGCTGTCTTTT
once | TRBJ2-7 | TRBV5-1 | . | CANSLAGKGIYEQYF | TGCGCCAACAGCTTGGCCGGGAAAGGGATCTACGAGCAGTACTTC
many | TRBJ2-3 | TRBV11-2 | TRBD1 | CASSLRPGTGSGTDTQYF | TGTGCCAGCAGCTTAAGGCCCGGGACAGGCAGTGGCACAGATACGCAGTATTTT
. | TRBJ2-3 | TRBV29-1 | TRBD2 | CSVKPTGLAECTDMQYF | TGCAGCGTTAAACCTACCGGACTAGCGGAGTGCACAGATATGCAGTATTTT
. | TRBJ2-2 | TRBV11-2 | TRBD1 | CASSLPGTGDTGELFF | TGTGCCAGCAGCTTACCCGGGACAGGGGACACCGGGGAGCTGTTTTTT
many | TRBJ2-7 | TRBV6-6 | . | CASSSGLGYEQYF | TGTGCCAGCAGTAGTGGTTTGGGCTACGAGCAGTACTTC
many | TRBJ2-7 | TRBV11-2 | . | CASSSGQSYEQYF | TGTGCCAGCAGTTCCGGACAGTCCTACGAGCAGTACTTC
. | TRBJ2-5 | TRBV6-6 | . | CASSFSTYRAPQETQYF | TGTGCAAGCAGTTTCTCGACTTACAGGGCTCCCCAAGAGACCCAGTACTTC
. | TRBJ2-1 | TRBV11-2 | TRBD2 | CASSLGTSGNWDEQFF | TGTGCCAGCAGCTTAGGGACTAGCGGGAATTGGGATGAGCAGTTCTTC
. | TRBJ2-1 | TRBV11-2 | . | CASSLDRCDNERFF | TGTGCCAGCAGCTTAGACCGCTGCGACAATGAGCGGTTCTTC
many | TRBJ2-1 | TRBV10-3 | . | CAISEANEQFF | TGTGCCATCAGTGAAGCCAATGAGCAGTTCTTC
many | TRBJ1-1 | TRBV7-8 | . | CASSLSQGRTEAFF | TGTGCCAGCAGTTTATCACAGGGTCGTACTGAAGCTTTCTTT
. | TRBJ2-1 | TRBV29-1 | TRBD2 | CCVHTASGTSRKSAQFF | TGCTGCGTCCACACGGCTAGCGGGACGTCACGAAAGAGTGCGCAGTTCTTC
. | TRBJ1-2 | TRBV14 | . | CASNLNRDRAGYTF | TGTGCCAGTAACCTAAACAGGGACCGTGCCGGCTACACCTTC
. | TRBJ2-2 | TRBV28 | . | CASSRDGLANTGELFF | TGTGCCAGCAGTCGGGACGGGCTAGCGAACACCGGGGAGCTGTTTTTT
. | TRBJ2-7 | TRBV4-2 | TRBD2 | CASSLVLASGYEQYF | TGTGCCAGCAGCCTCGTACTAGCGAGTGGGTACGAGCAGTACTTC
. | TRBJ2-1 | TRBV19 | . | CASSTGLAYNEQFF | TGTGCCAGTAGTACGGGACTGGCCTACAATGAGCAGTTCTTC
. | TRBJ2-1 | TRBV6-5 | TRBD2 | CASGRGAGRYEHFF | TGTGCCAGCGGGCGGGGGGCCGGGAGGTATGAGCACTTCTTC
few | TRBJ2-7 | TRBV28 | . | CASSSLRYEQYF | TGTGCCAGCAGTTCCCTTCGCTACGAGCAGTACTTC
. | TRBJ2-3 | TRBV5-1 | . | CASIDYSTDTQYF | TGCGCCAGCATCGACTACTCCACAGATACGCAGTATTTT
. | TRBJ2-5 | TRBV11-2 | TRBD2 | CASSLGGKEVQYF | TGTGCCAGCAGCTTGGGAGGGAAAGAGGTCCAGTACTTC
. | TRBJ2-2 | TRBV11-1 | . | CVSSMGGGELFF | TGTGTCAGCAGCATGGGGGGCGGGGAGCTGTTTTTT
. | TRBJ1-1 | TRBV6-1 | . | CVSSSYRDTEAFF | TGTGTCAGCAGTTCGTACAGAGACACTGAAGCTTTCTTT
. | TRBJ2-5 | TRBV28 | TRBD2 | CASSSPGLVVSETQYF | TGTGCCAGCAGTTCCCCGGGACTAGTCGTATCAGAGACCCAGTACTTC